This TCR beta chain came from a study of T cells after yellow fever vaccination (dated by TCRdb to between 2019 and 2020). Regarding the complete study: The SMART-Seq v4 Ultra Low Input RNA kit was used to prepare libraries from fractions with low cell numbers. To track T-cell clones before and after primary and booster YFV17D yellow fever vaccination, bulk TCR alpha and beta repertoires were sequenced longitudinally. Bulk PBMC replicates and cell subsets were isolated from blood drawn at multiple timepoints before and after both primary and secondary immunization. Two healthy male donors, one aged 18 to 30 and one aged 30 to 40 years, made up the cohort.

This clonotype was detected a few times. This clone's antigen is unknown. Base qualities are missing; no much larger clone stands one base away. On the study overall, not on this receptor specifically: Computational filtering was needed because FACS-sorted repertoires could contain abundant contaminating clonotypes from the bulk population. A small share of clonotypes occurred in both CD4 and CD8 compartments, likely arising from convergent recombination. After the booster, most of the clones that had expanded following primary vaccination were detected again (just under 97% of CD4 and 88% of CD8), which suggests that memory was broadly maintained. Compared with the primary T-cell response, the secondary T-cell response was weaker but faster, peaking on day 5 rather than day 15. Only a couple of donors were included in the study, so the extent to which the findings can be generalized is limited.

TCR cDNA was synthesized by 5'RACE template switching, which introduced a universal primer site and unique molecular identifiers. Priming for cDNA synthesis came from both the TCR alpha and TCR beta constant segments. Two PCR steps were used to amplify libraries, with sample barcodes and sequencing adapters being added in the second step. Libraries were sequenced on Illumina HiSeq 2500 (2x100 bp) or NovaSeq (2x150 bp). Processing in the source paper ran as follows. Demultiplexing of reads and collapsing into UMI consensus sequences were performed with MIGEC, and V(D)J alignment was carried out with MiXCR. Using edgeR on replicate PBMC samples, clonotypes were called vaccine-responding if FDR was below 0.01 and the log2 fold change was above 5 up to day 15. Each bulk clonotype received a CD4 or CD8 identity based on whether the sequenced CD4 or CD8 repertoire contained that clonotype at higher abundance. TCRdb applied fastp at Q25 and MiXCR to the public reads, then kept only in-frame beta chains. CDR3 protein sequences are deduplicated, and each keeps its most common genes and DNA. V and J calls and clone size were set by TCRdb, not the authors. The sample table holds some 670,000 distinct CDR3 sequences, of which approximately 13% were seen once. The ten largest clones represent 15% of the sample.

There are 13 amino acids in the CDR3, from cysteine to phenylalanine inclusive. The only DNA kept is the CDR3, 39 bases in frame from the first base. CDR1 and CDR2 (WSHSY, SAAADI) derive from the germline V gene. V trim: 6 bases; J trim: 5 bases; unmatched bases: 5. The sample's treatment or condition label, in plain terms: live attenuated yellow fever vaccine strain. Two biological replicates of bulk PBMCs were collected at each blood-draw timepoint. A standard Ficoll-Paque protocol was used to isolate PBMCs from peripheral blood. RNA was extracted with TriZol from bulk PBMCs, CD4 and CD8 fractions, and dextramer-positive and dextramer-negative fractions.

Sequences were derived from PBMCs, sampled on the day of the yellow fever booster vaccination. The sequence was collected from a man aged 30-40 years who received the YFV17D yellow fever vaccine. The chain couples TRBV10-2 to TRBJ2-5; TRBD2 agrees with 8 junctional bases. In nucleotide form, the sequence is TGCGCCAGCAGAAGTAGCGGGATGGAGACCCAGTACTTC. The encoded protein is CASRSSGMETQYF.